What follows are 22 T cell receptor beta chains derived from one specimen sequenced in a study of blood T cell repertoires in COVID-19. Sequencing used immunoSEQ multiplex PCR; TCRdb keeps in-frame clones, though not all of them. Of around 450,000 clones in the sample, 87% were seen once. The sequenced sample consisted of PBMCs or T cells enriched from blood (not recorded which). These receptors were obtained from a woman aged 18-29 years who had recovered from COVID-19.

The gene calls are TRBV2 and TRBJ1-5; D might be TRBD1 (5 bases). This CDR3 contains 15 residues. Trimming shortened V by 6 bases and J by 7 bases, and 19 bases separated the two germline ends. The germline gives CDR1 SNHLY, CDR2 FYNNEI. The CDR3 loop reads CASSSVDKGRQPQHF. CDR3 sequence (DNA): TGTGCCAGCAGCTCCGTGGACAAGGGGAGGCAGCCCCAGCATTTT.

This clone has only a few counts. The chain uses TRBV12-2 and TRBJ1-6; the D call TRBD1 from the table was never checked on the DNA. TRBV12-2 is designated a pseudogene. The CDR3 extends over 11 amino acids. The CDR3 coding sequence is TGTGCAAGTCAGGGGAACACGGCCCTCCACTTT. It is translated as CASQGNTALHF.

The gene calls are TRBV6-5 and TRBJ2-2, with 7 bases aligning to TRBD2. CDR3 length: 16 residues. Per the germline V gene, CDR1 is MNHEY and CDR2 is SVGAGI. J gave up 5 bases and V 2 bases, and 8 bases lay outside the gene matches. CDR3 coding DNA: TGTGCCAGCAGTTACACTCTCGGGGGAGGGACCGGGGAGCTGTTTTTT. This codes for CASSYTLGGGTGELFF.

CDR3 sequence (DNA): TGTGCCAGCAGTTACCGGGGGGGAAGGGGCACAGATACGCAGTATTTT. As protein: CASSYRGGRGTDTQYF. The chain employs TRBV6-2 or TRBV6-3 and TRBJ2-3, with TRBD2 identical over 8 bases. The V segment lost 2 bases and the J segment 1 base; nucleotides outside the gene matches: 5. The germline gives CDR1 MNHEY, CDR2 SVGEGT. The CDR3 totals 16 residues.

This chain joins TRBV6-5 and TRBJ1-6; unclear D gene. Germline loops: CDR1 MNHEY, CDR2 SVGAGI. Trimming cost V 4 bases and J 8 bases, with 9 bases left between them. The CDR3 length is 13 residues. CDR3 protein: CASSWAQHSPLHF. For the CDR3, the DNA is TGTGCCAGCAGTTGGGCACAACATTCACCCCTCCACTTT.

The chain has TRBV19 and TRBJ1-1; D is possibly TRBD1 (6 bases). The CDR3 sequence is 16 residues long. Trimming stripped 4 bases from V and 0 bases from J, with 15 bases between. Germline assignment: CDR1 LNHDA and CDR2 SQIVND (reference sequence). The chain's CDR3 is CASSKDRDRLNTEAFF. The CDR3 nucleotides are TGTGCCAGTAGTAAGGACAGAGACCGCCTGAACACTGAAGCTTTCTTT. Drawing the rest from reference TRBV19 and TRBJ1-1, the complete variable domain is DGGITQSPKYLFRKEGQNVTLSCEQNLNHDAMYWYRQDPGQGLRLIYYSQIVNDFQKGDIAEGYSVSREKKESFPLTVTSAQKNPTAFYLCASSKDRDRLNTEAFFGQGTRLTVV.

V is TRBV9 and J is TRBJ2-1, with TRBD2 matching 15 bases. After removal of 4 bases from V and 9 bases from J, the junction contained 17 bases not matched to a gene. CDR1 is SGDLS, CDR2 YYNGEE, per germline. CDR3 length equals 19 residues. The CDR3 sequence is CASSPSPPGTSGGRGEQFF. In DNA form, the CDR3 reads TGTGCCAGCAGCCCTAGCCCCCCCGGGACTAGCGGGGGGAGAGGTGAGCAGTTCTTC.

The CDR3 sequence is CASSQDLGGYPHNEQFF. The CDR3 DNA reads TGTGCCAGCAGCCAAGATCTCGGCGGATACCCTCACAATGAGCAGTTCTTC. This rearrangement joins TRBV3-1 (or the pseudogene TRBV3-2) to TRBJ2-1; D unclear. CDR3 length: 17 residues. V was trimmed by 0 bases and J by 5 bases, leaving 17 bases between them. Germline loops: CDR1 LGHDT, CDR2 YNNKEL (reference sequence).

The rearrangement joins TRBV20-1 to TRBJ2-7, with unresolved D. Germline V lookup: CDR1 DFQATT, CDR2 SNEGSKA (reference sequence). Trimming took off 3 bases at V and 3 bases at J, with 6 bases between the two ends. The CDR3 length is 11 residues. CDR3 amino acids: CSARALYEQYF. DNA of the CDR3: TGCAGTGCTAGGGCCCTCTACGAGCAGTACTTC.

The chain has TRBV7-7 and TRBJ1-5; maybe TRBD1 (5 bases). Trimming left V 8 bases short and J 0 bases short, with 14 bases between. CDR1 and CDR2 (germline): SSHAT, FNYEAQ (reference sequence). The CDR3 consists of 15 residues. The CDR3 is CASFLGGGSNQPQHF. The CDR3 bases are TGTGCCAGCTTTCTGGGGGGAGGTAGCAATCAGCCCCAGCATTTT.

The rearrangement uses TRBV6-6 and TRBJ2-5, with 13 bases that match TRBD2. The V segment lost 6 bases and the J segment 5 bases; nucleotides outside the gene matches: 9. Germline V gives CDR1 MNHNY, CDR2 SVGAGI (reference sequence). The CDR3 consists of 16 residues. The CDR3 region has the DNA TGTGCCAGCAGCCCAAATCCACTAGCGGGGGGGGAGACCCAGTACTTC. Protein sequence: CASSPNPLAGGETQYF.

J is TRBJ2-7 and V is TRBV29-1; no firm D call. Germline CDR1 reads SQVTM; CDR2 reads ANQGSEA. This CDR3 region has 12 residues. Between the trimmed V and J ends, which lost 5 bases and 6 bases, there was a span of 14 bases. This CDR3 is CSVTEFLSEQYF. The CDR3, as DNA: TGCAGCGTTACTGAATTCCTGAGCGAGCAGTACTTC.

This clone has a handful of counts. J is TRBJ1-1 and V is TRBV27, with unresolved D. Germline values: CDR1 MNHEY, CDR2 SMNVEV (reference sequence). This CDR3 is 13 amino acids long. Trimming left V 3 bases short and J 2 bases short, with 7 bases between. CDR3 bases: TGTGCCAGCAGTTTCGTCCCCAACACTGAAGCTTTCTTT. This codes for CASSFVPNTEAFF.

The V gene is TRBV25-1, the J gene TRBJ1-2, with D perhaps TRBD1 (6 bases). V was shortened by 5 bases and J by 5 bases, with 15 bases between the two germline ends. CDR1 is MGHDK and CDR2 is SYGVNS in the germline V gene. The CDR3 extends over 14 amino acids. The CDR3 bases are TGTGCCAGCAGTTACGGGGAGGGGGTTTATGGCTACACCTTC. Protein sequence: CASSYGEGVYGYTF.

The J gene is TRBJ1-2, the V gene TRBV11-2; 7 positions match TRBD1. J gave up 4 bases and V 1 base, and 3 bases lay outside the gene matches. Germline V gives CDR1 SGHAT, CDR2 FQNNGV. CDR3 length: 14 amino acids. CDR3 region: CASSLGGTAYGYTF. The CDR3 DNA reads TGTGCCAGCAGCTTAGGAGGGACAGCCTATGGCTACACCTTC. The full variable domain, with the rest looked up from reference TRBV11-2 and TRBJ1-2, is EAGVAQSPRYKIIEKRQSVAFWCNPISGHATLYWYQQILGQGPKLLIQFQNNGVVDDSQLPKDRFSAERLKGVDSTLKIQPAKLEDSAVYLCASSLGGTAYGYTFGSGTRLTVV.

V gene TRBV27 combines with J gene TRBJ1-6; possibly TRBD1 for D (5 bases). Germline lookup yields CDR1 MNHEY and CDR2 SMNVEV (reference sequence). This CDR3 is 15 amino acids long. The V gene lost 6 bases and the J gene lost 10 bases, with 19 bases spanning the gap. DNA of the CDR3: TGTGCCAGCAGGCGGGGGGGAAGGAGTAACTCACCCCTCCACTTT. It translates to CASRRGGRSNSPLHF.

The V call is TRBV28, the J call TRBJ2-3; weak D call: TRBD2 (7 bases). Trimming removed 7 bases from V and 5 bases from J, with 25 bases in between. This CDR3 comprises 17 residues. Germline V lookup: CDR1 MDHEN, CDR2 SYDVKM. CDR3 DNA sequence: TGTGCCAGCAAACAAGGGGGGGCCACTTCTAGGGGAGATACGCAGTATTTT. Protein sequence: CASKQGGATSRGDTQYF. Supplemented by reference TRBV28 and TRBJ2-3, the full variable domain reads DVKVTQSSRYLVKRTGEKVFLECVQDMDHENMFWYRQDPGLGLRLIYFSYDVKMKEKGDIPEGYSVSREKKERFSLILESASTNQTSMYLCASKQGGATSRGDTQYFGPGTRLTVL.

CDR3 sequence reads: CASSPSQSNTGELFF. In nucleotides, the CDR3 is TGTGCCAGCTCACCATCCCAATCGAACACCGGGGAGCTGTTTTTT. The gene calls are TRBV18 and TRBJ2-2; no reliable D call. Germline V CDR1 and CDR2: KGHSH, LQKENI. V lost 2 bases, J lost 0 bases, and 7 bases lay in between. The CDR3 length is 15 residues.

The sample holds a few counts of this clone. The chain links TRBV7-9 to TRBJ1-1; 7 bases match TRBD1. Germline CDR1 is SEHNR and CDR2 is FQNEAQ (reference sequence). With V trimmed by 3 bases and J by 3 bases, 13 bases remained unmatched. This CDR3 comprises 17 residues. CDR3 region: CASSFTGAGRVDTEAFF. In DNA form, the CDR3 reads TGTGCCAGCAGCTTCACAGGGGCAGGAAGGGTGGACACTGAAGCTTTCTTT.

V usage is TRBV12-3 or TRBV12-4 and J usage is TRBJ1-5, with D uncertain. The ends were cut back, 3 bases at V and 5 bases at J, with 5 bases in the middle. This CDR3 contains 12 residues. The CDR3 region has the DNA TGTGCCAGCAGTTTTAGTCATCAGCCCCAGCATTTT. Translated, it gives CASSFSHQPQHF.

This chain links TRBV4-1 with TRBJ1-2, with 10 bases fitting TRBD1. CDR3 size: 15 residues. Looked up from germline, CDR1 is MGHRA and CDR2 is YSYEKL. V was clipped by 0 bases and J by 6 bases; unmatched bases: 4. This chain's CDR3 is CASSQDRDRGNGYTF. The CDR3 DNA reads TGCGCCAGCAGCCAAGACCGGGACAGGGGTAATGGCTACACCTTC.

This sequence joins TRBV29-1 and TRBJ1-1, with 8 bases that match TRBD1. V shed 7 bases and J 3 bases; nucleotides not matched to a gene: 7. The CDR3 spans 13 residues. In germline, CDR1 is SQVTM, CDR2 ANQGSEA. This CDR3 reads CSGGQGLDTEAFF. CDR3 nucleotide sequence: TGCAGCGGCGGACAGGGATTGGACACTGAAGCTTTCTTT.